These 8 T cell receptor beta chains share one sample of origin, sequenced in a study of blood T cell repertoires in COVID-19 (dated by TCRdb to the early 2020s). The library relied on the immunoSEQ multiplex PCR assay. The clones in this table, taken by TCRdb from immuneACCESS, are in-frame only. Not every clone is retained; where verified, under half of the shortfall comes from an unresolved V gene, and the cause of the rest is unknown. The sample profile shows 250,000 to 300,000 clones; roughly 90% of them were found once. 12% of the sample belongs to the ten largest clones. The sequenced sample consisted of peripheral blood. These receptors came from a woman between 25 and 40 years old with COVID-19, enrolled during active disease.

V is TRBV29-1 and J is TRBJ1-2; 7 nucleotides agree with TRBD1. The CDR3 contains 12 residues. Germline V gives CDR1 SQVTM, CDR2 ANQGSEA. The junction had 6 bases not matched to a gene; V was cut back by 7 bases and J by 4 bases. CDR3 DNA sequence: TGCAGCGCACCGGGACAGAGCTATGGCTACACCTTC. Its translation: CSAPGQSYGYTF. The full variable domain, its missing parts supplied by reference TRBV29-1 and TRBJ1-2, is SAVISQKPSRDICQRGTSLTIQCQVDSQVTMMFWYRQQPGQSLTLIATANQGSEATYESGFVIDKFPISRPNLTFSTLTVSNMSPEDSSIYLCSAPGQSYGYTFGSGTRLTVV.

V gene TRBV5-6 combines with J gene TRBJ2-2; TRBD1 matches 10 bases. From germline, CDR1 is SGHDT and CDR2 YYEEEE. The J segment lost 2 bases and the V segment lost 5 bases, leaving 6 bases of the junction unmatched. This CDR3 has 16 residues. The DNA of the CDR3 is TGTGCCAGCAGACGCCGACAGGGGGCTAACACCGGGGAGCTGTTTTTT. Translating gives CASRRRQGANTGELFF.

The genes are TRBV6-5 and TRBJ1-1; 7 bases are a match to TRBD1. The V gene end was trimmed by 6 bases and the J gene end by 2 bases; junction bases not matched to a gene: 9. CDR1 MNHEY and CDR2 SVGAGI come from the germline V gene. CDR3 length equals 15 residues. The CDR3 nucleotides are TGTGCCAGCAGACCCGACAGGGCGCGAAACACTGAAGCTTTCTTT. Translating it yields CASRPDRARNTEAFF.

The genes are TRBV7-9 and TRBJ1-3; D possibly corresponds to TRBD1 (6 bases). The CDR3 consists of 15 residues. V lost 1 base to trimming and J lost 4 bases, with 11 bases between them. Per germline, CDR1 SEHNR and CDR2 FQNEAQ (reference sequence). In DNA, the CDR3 is TGTGCCAGCAGCTTAGGGGCAGGGGCAGGAAACACCATATATTTT. It yields the protein CASSLGAGAGNTIYF.

The chain uses TRBV29-1 and TRBJ1-2; the D gene is possibly TRBD1 (6 bases). V lost 8 bases and J lost 2, with 15 bases in between. This CDR3 is 13 amino acids long. CDR1 is SQVTM, CDR2 ANQGSEA, per germline. CDR3: CSTHGDINYGYTF. The CDR3 DNA reads as TGCAGCACTCACGGGGACATCAACTATGGCTACACCTTC.

The chain recombines TRBV6-6 with TRBJ2-1; TRBD1 might be the D (5 bases). Per the germline V gene, CDR1 is MNHNY and CDR2 is SVGAGI (reference sequence). V lost 2 bases and J 8 bases, leaving 7 bases between the germline ends. The CDR3 is made up of 12 amino acids. This CDR3 reads CASSYPGYEQFF. CDR3 coding DNA: TGTGCCAGCAGTTACCCAGGGTATGAGCAGTTCTTC.

The genes are TRBV28 and TRBJ2-5; D may be TRBD2 (6 bases). Germline V gives CDR1 MDHEN, CDR2 SYDVKM. V lost 3 bases and J 0 bases, leaving 17 bases between the germline ends. CDR3 length: 17 amino acids. CDR3 sequence reads: CASSFITGTLYQETQYF. The CDR3 nucleotides are TGTGCCAGCAGTTTTATCACCGGGACTTTGTACCAAGAGACCCAGTACTTC.

DNA for the CDR3: TGTGCCAGCAGCCCGCCGGGACAGGGGACAGATACGCAGTATTTT. The encoded protein is CASSPPGQGTDTQYF. The chain combines TRBV3-1 (or the pseudogene TRBV3-2) with TRBJ2-3; 10 nucleotides agree with TRBD1. Germline assignment: CDR1 LGHDT and CDR2 YNNKEL (reference sequence). The junction had 4 bases not matched to a gene; V was cut back by 4 bases and J by 3 bases. The CDR3 spans 15 residues.